The entry that follows covers one TCR beta chain sequence. The source of the sample is a study of blood T cell repertoires in COVID-19. Germline CDR1 and CDR2: MNHEY and SVGEGT. Trimming removed 7 bases from V and 1 base from J, with 13 bases in between. The length of the CDR3 is 14 residues. Produced via immunoSEQ multiplex PCR; TCRdb's table is partial and in-frame only. The sample lists 300,000 to 400,000 clones; around 87% were seen once. The V gene is TRBV6-2 or TRBV6-3, the J gene TRBJ1-1, with no clear D. The specimen sequenced was peripheral blood. This sequence originates from a man over 45 with active or convalescent COVID-19. The CDR3 bases are TGTGCCAGCACCCCATGGAGAGAGAACACTGAAGCTTTCTTT. Translated, it gives CASTPWRENTEAFF.